This TCR beta chain was recorded in a study of cytomegalovirus exposure and HLA in healthy donors. Study outcomes and limitations: Across donors, sequencing depth was assumed by presence/absence analyses to be roughly uniform. The study dropped some indistinguishable V segments, TRBV6-2 and TRBV6-3 among them. The later analysis indicated that the majority of CMV-associated TCR beta chains appeared HLA-restricted.

The primer mix had 60 Vbeta and 13 Jbeta primers. Profiled with immunoSEQ multiplex PCR; TCRdb holds only in-frame clones, not every one. The sample shows approximately 190,000 clones, roughly 82% of them seen only once. The CDR3 has 13 residues. With 1 base removed from V and 2 bases from J, the gap between germline ends came to 5 bases. Germline V gives CDR1 SGHAT, CDR2 FQNNGV. In the case of this clone: The target antigen is unknown.

Material for sequencing was PBMCs. The chain couples TRBV11-2 to TRBJ1-2; D gene ambiguous. The receptor comes from a woman aged 50 to 65 in good health and CMV-seropositive. The CDR3 here is CASSLGRNYGYTF. The DNA of the CDR3 is TGTGCCAGCAGCTTAGGCAGAAACTATGGCTACACCTTC. The full variable domain, rest sourced from reference TRBV11-2 and TRBJ1-2, is EAGVAQSPRYKIIEKRQSVAFWCNPISGHATLYWYQQILGQGPKLLIQFQNNGVVDDSQLPKDRFSAERLKGVDSTLKIQPAKLEDSAVYLCASSLGRNYGYTFGSGTRLTVV.